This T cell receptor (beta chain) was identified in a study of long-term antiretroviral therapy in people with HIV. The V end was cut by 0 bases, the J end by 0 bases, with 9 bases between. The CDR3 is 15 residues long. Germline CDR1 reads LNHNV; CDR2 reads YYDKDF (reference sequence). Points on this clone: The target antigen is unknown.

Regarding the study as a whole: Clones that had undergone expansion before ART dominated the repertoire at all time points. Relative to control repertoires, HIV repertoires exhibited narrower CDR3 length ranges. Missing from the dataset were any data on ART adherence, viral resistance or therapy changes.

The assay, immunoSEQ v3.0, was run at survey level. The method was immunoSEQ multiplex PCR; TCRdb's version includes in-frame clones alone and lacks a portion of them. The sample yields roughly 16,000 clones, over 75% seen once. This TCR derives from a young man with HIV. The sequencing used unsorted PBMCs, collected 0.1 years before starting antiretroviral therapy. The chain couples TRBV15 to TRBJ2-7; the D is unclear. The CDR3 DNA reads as TGTGCCACCAGCAGAGAAAGCGAGTACTCCTACGAGCAGTACTTC. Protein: CATSRESEYSYEQYF.